This TCR beta chain was recorded in a study of shared clonotypes between healthy human individuals (dated by TCRdb to 2020 to 2022). A note on the overall study: The cohort comprised two women and a few men aged 18 to 49 years. For each donor, CD4 naive and CD4 memory were each run on three plates, CD8 naive on two plates, and CD8 memory on one plate. The study deeply sequenced blood TCR repertoires of several healthy adults to estimate repertoire size and the extent of clonotype sharing between individuals. Libraries were prepared and TCR repertoires were sequenced by different laboratories using diverse techniques, in order to increase sequencing depth and limit assay-specific biases. Between about 0.94 and 10 billion PBMCs per donor were obtained by leukapheresis.

What the authors observed across the whole study: Based on pairwise subsampling, the degree of clonotype sharing among donors was expected to be affected by sequencing depth. Even with the large sequencing depth, rarefaction of the sorted-subset datasets indicated that sequencing was incomplete. Naive subsets generally had larger estimated clonotype richness than memory subsets. Because the study included only a small number of donors, the genetic and exposure-history diversity represented was limited. Compared with non-shared clonotypes, the clonotypes found in all four sorted-subset donors had higher generation probabilities. Sampling was restricted to blood, and TCR repertoires in tissues likely differ from the TCR repertoires found in blood. When a few donors were compared, the shared fraction of clonotypes was about 5.5% for naive CD4, around 4% for naive CD8, 2.3% for memory CD4, and roughly 0.4% for memory CD8.

Using the deep immunoSEQ assay, TCR CDR3 regions were amplified from genomic DNA by multiplex PCR. Genomic DNA extracted from each cell subset was distributed evenly over all wells of several immunoSEQ 96-well plates, and each plate served as one replicate. Each replicate PCR for sorted subsets received around 200 ng genomic DNA, equal to roughly 33,000 T cell genomes. Purified libraries were quantified with a Qubit 3.0 fluorometer, sized on a Bioanalyzer 2100, and re-quantified with the KAPA Library Quantification kit. Every immunoSEQ 96-well plate was sequenced on a separate single-read 150-cycle Illumina NextSeq 550 flow cell. Per the authors' processing: The immunoSEQ output contained only junctional sequences without quality scores, so filtering could not match that applied to full-length reads. Sequences were annotated with PyIR, a Python wrapper for IgBLAST v1.9, using IMGT germline references to assign V/J genes and CDR3. Reads were removed for weak V/J assignments (E-value above 1e-6), missing CDR3, stop codons, out-of-frame junctions, or ambiguous translated residues. V3J clonotypes were defined as sequences sharing an identical inferred V gene, J gene, and CDR3 amino acid sequence. Percentage overlap between repertoires was calculated by dividing the number of shared unique clonotypes by the size of the smaller repertoire. Richness of each repertoire was evaluated using RTK rarefaction, the Chao1 estimator, and Recon v2.1 estimates of unobserved clonotypes. OLGA was used to compute generation probabilities for all TCRbeta clonotypes that the gDNA method yielded from a handful of donors. TCRdb took over this immuneACCESS table, retaining in-frame rearrangements with V and J assigned. Such tables are incomplete; in checked studies, under half of the missing clones stem from an unresolved V gene, and the remainder is unexplained. V, J and clone size derive from that table, while D and trimming were established from the DNA sequence. A total of about 2.1 million clones appear in this sample, approximately 94% of them only once. Jointly, the top ten make up 1.7% of the sample.

With respect to this clone: The specificity of this receptor is unknown. No base qualities exist here, and no much larger clone lies one base off it.

CD8 naive samples were obtained by positive selection for CCR7 among CD45RO-negative cells, yielding a CD45RA+CCR7+ population from which TemRA cells were excluded. The donors were healthy, HIV-negative adults who had no recently reported acute infections or vaccinations. Every donor was a Caucasian adult living in Nashville, Tennessee, USA. Blood was collected by leukapheresis, and PBMCs were isolated by Ficoll-Histopaque density gradient centrifugation and then cryopreserved in liquid nitrogen vapor phase. Purity and quantity of every magnetically sorted T cell population were checked by analytical flow cytometry. From each sorted fraction, genomic DNA was isolated and quantified by UV absorbance on a Nanodrop 2000c. The sequencing sample was made of naive CD8+ T cells from PBMCs. The meaning of the sample's cell subset or site label: CD45RA+CCR7+. The origin of this receptor is a young man in good health. Some clones in this sample may be carry-over from other donors' samples.

In nucleotide form, the sequence is TGTGCCAGCAGCCAAGGGTTGCGGACTACCGGGGAGCTGTTTTTT. Protein translation: CASSQGLRTTGELFF. The chain links TRBV14 with TRBJ2-2; TRBD2 might be the D gene, on 5 matching bases. The germline ends are 11 bases apart after V is trimmed by 1 base and J by 5 bases. There are 15 amino acids in the CDR3, from cysteine to phenylalanine inclusive. Only the CDR3 portion is preserved as DNA: 45 bases, with reading frame beginning at the first base. Looking up the germline V gene yields CDR1 SGHDN and CDR2 FVKESK. Beyond the CDR3, the reference TRBV14 and TRBJ2-2 genes provide the residues; the full variable domain reads: EAGVTQFPSHSVIEKGQTVTLRCDPISGHDNLYWYRRVMGKEIKFLLHFVKESKQDESGMPNNRFLAERTGGTYSTLKVQPAELEDSGVYFCASSQGLRTTGELFFGEGSRLTVL.